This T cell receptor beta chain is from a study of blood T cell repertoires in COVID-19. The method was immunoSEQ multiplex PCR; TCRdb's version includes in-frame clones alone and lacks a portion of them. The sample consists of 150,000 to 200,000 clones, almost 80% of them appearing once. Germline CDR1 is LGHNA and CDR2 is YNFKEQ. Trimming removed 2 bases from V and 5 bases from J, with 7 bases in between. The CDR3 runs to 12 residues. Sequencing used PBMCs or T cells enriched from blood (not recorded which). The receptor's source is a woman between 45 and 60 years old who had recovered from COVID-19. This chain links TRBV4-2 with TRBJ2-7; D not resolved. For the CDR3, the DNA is TGTGCCAGCAGCCAAAGCTTGGACGAGCAGTACTTC. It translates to CASSQSLDEQYF.